The rows below give T cell receptor beta chains drawn from one sample of a study of blood T cell repertoires in COVID-19. Measured with immunoSEQ multiplex PCR; TCRdb has only the in-frame clones, and not every one. The profile covers roughly 230,000 clones, with around 90% appearing a single time and 2% to 2.5% taken by the ten largest. The sample was peripheral blood. The receptors derive from a woman aged 55-70 years with COVID-19, enrolled during active disease. Both conserved end residues are part of each CDR3. Fields, in order: V gene, clone size, J gene, D gene, CDR3 protein, CDR3 DNA. D genes are given only for firm matches. Part of the rows lack a size; the others show once, few, many or a class for expanded clones.

TRBV6-1,-,TRBJ2-3,-,CASSERRTYSTDTQYF,TGTGCCAGCAGTGAACGTAGGACATATAGCACAGATACGCAGTATTTT
TRBV6-5,-,TRBJ1-1,-,CASSYWGENTEAFF,TGTGCCAGCAGTTATTGGGGGGAAAACACTGAAGCTTTCTTT
TRBV6-5,-,TRBJ2-7,TRBD2,CASSYSGGGANEQYF,TGTGCCAGCAGTTACTCGGGCGGGGGGGCAAACGAGCAGTACTTC
TRBV4-1,-,TRBJ1-3,-,CASSQAVGNTIYF,TGCGCCAGCAGCCAAGCCGTAGGAAACACCATATATTTT
TRBV6-2/TRBV6-3,-,TRBJ2-1,-,CASSYMQSGEQFF,TGTGCCAGCAGTTATATGCAGTCAGGTGAGCAGTTCTTC
TRBV5-1,once,TRBJ1-1,-,CASSLEPNIRGVAFF,TGCGCCAGCAGCTTGGAACCAAATATACGGGGGGTGGCTTTCTTT
TRBV4-3,-,TRBJ1-2,-,CASSQVYPGSANGYTF,TGCGCCAGCAGCCAAGTGTATCCAGGGTCGGCGAATGGCTACACCTTC
TRBV20-1,-,TRBJ1-2,-,CSARDQGGYTF,TGCAGTGCTAGAGATCAGGGGGGCTACACCTTC
TRBV25-1,-,TRBJ1-6,TRBD1,CASSDPGGGSPLHF,TGTGCCAGCAGTGATCCAGGGGGAGGTTCACCCCTCCACTTT
TRBV19,-,TRBJ1-6,-,CASSPETENSPLHF,TGTGCCAGTAGCCCCGAGACAGAGAATTCACCCCTCCACTTT
TRBV4-3,-,TRBJ1-6,TRBD1,CASSRNRGQSSYNSPLHF,TGCGCCAGCAGCCGGAACAGGGGACAGAGCTCCTATAATTCACCCCTCCACTTT
TRBV6-2/TRBV6-3,-,TRBJ1-1,-,CASSTDRHTEAFF,TGTGCCAGCAGCACGGACAGACACACTGAAGCTTTCTTT
TRBV4-2,-,TRBJ2-1,-,CASSQDSVGAVQFF,TGTGCCAGCAGCCAAGATTCTGTTGGGGCAGTGCAGTTCTTC
TRBV6-1,-,TRBJ2-4,-,CASSERRAGRNIQYF,TGTGCCAGCAGTGAAAGGAGGGCAGGGAGGAACATTCAGTACTTC
TRBV7-2,-,TRBJ1-2,-,CASSLSLTDHGYTF,TGTGCCAGCAGCTTAAGTTTGACAGACCATGGCTACACCTTC
TRBV19,-,TRBJ1-4,TRBD1,CASSPRTGPNEKLFF,TGTGCCAGTAGCCCCAGGACAGGGCCTAATGAAAAACTGTTTTTT